This passage covers 19 T cell receptor delta chains from one sample sequenced in a study of gamma-delta T cells after stem cell transplantation (dated by TCRdb to the mid-2010s). Library preparation was by RT-PCR. The sequencer listed for this sample is Illumina MiSeq. TCRdb recomputed clones from the public reads with CATT; identical DNA rows were then combined. The sample records roughly 4,700 delta-chain clones, 1.5% to 2% of which are singletons. The top ten clonotypes cover under 35% of the sample. The sequenced sample was gamma-delta T cells. The receptors originated from a human donor. It is not recorded whose cells these are; they may come from a transplant donor.

This clone came up a few times. The TCRdb record carries a much larger clone's protein, which differs from this DNA's translation at residue 11; a read error is the likely cause, and the protein listed here is the DNA translation. This chain connects TRDV2 to TRDJ3; 8 bases are a match to TRDD3. V lost 0 bases, J lost 3 bases, and 9 bases stayed unmatched. The CDR3 spans 19 residues. CDR1 and CDR2 from the germline V gene are GEAIGNYY and EKD. As DNA, the CDR3 is TGTGCCTGTGACACCGTAGGGGATACCAGCTTCTGGGACACCCGACAGATGTTTTTC. It yields the protein CACDTVGDTSFWDTRQMFF.

Note on this clone: The identical CDR3 is also encoded by other nucleotide sequences in the sample. The chain carries TRDV2 and TRDJ3; TRDD3 agrees at 8 bases. The CDR3 spans 20 residues. J was trimmed by 0 bases and V by 0 bases; bases with no gene match: 9. CDR1 and CDR2 from the germline V gene are GEAIGNYY and EKD. The CDR3 DNA is TGTGCCTGTGACACCCTACTAGGGGATACCAGCTCCTGGGACACCCGACAGATGTTTTTC. Residues: CACDTLLGDTSSWDTRQMFF.

A word on this clone: Only one base separates this from a far larger clonotype, so it likely reflects a read error. The CDR3 DNA reads TGTGCCTGTGACATCAATACTGGGGGACCCTGGGGCATATACACCGATAAACCCATCTTT. Amino acid sequence: CACDINTGGPWGIYTDKPIF. The chain carries TRDV2 and TRDJ1; 9 bases line up with TRDD3. The CDR3 extends over 20 amino acids. Per germline, CDR1 GEAIGNYY and CDR2 EKD.

To note about this clone: The TCRdb protein comes from a much larger clone and disagrees with this DNA's translation at residue 6, likely due to a read error; the protein given here is derived from the DNA. The J gene is TRDJ3, the V gene TRDV2; 8 nucleotides match TRDD3. V lost 2 bases, J lost 2 bases, and 7 bases stayed unmatched. CDR1 and CDR2 (germline): GEAIGNYY, EKD. CDR3 length: 18 amino acids. The chain's CDR3 is CACDIPGDSTWDTRQMFF. CDR3 DNA: TGTGCCTGTGACATACCGGGGGATAGTACCTGGGACACCCGACAGATGTTTTTC.

V usage is TRDV2 and J usage is TRDJ1, with 9 bases matching TRDD3. Germline assignment: CDR1 GEAIGNYY and CDR2 EKD. Trimming cost V 6 bases and J 0 bases; bases outside gene matches: 4. The CDR3 consists of 14 residues. CDR3 bases: TGTGCCTGTTGGGGGATAGAGGACACCGATAAACTCATCTTT. Amino acid sequence: CACWGIEDTDKLIF.

This clone was counted ten times or more. Given a far larger clone just one base away, this is likely a sequencing read error. Other DNA sequences in the same sample also yield this CDR3. The rearrangement links TRDV2 to TRDJ1, with D possibly TRDD3 on 5 matching bases. Germline CDR1 is GEAIGNYY and CDR2 is EKD. This CDR3 is built from 15 residues. The CDR3 region is CACDTVGENTDKLIF. The CDR3 DNA reads TGCGCCTGTGACACGGTCGGGGAGAACACCGATAAACTCATCTTT.

This clone was seen a handful of times. The protein recorded in TCRdb matches a much larger clone and deviates from this DNA's translation at residue 20, suggesting a read error; the protein here is obtained by translating the DNA. The V and J genes are TRDV2 and TRDJ3; 8 bases fit TRDD3. Per the germline V gene, CDR1 is GEAIGNYY and CDR2 is EKD. This CDR3 is 22 amino acids long. CDR3 loop: CACDTVEYTGGAASWDTRQTFF. As DNA, the CDR3 is TGTGCCTGTGACACGGTTGAATATACTGGGGGTGCCGCGTCCTGGGACACCCGACAGACGTTTTTC.

Of note for this clone: TCRdb has a much larger clone's protein, which differs at residue 4 from the translation of this DNA, likely because of a read error; what is shown is the protein translated from the DNA. The genes are TRDV2 and TRDJ1; 12 nucleotides agree with TRDD3. V lost 6 bases and J lost 2; bases outside the gene matches: 15. This CDR3 is 18 amino acids long. From germline, CDR1 is GEAIGNYY and CDR2 EKD. The CDR3 DNA reads as TGTGCCTGTAACGTTCTTACTGGGGGATACAGAATGACCGATAAACTCATCTTT. Translating it yields CACNVLTGGYRMTDKLIF.

In its sample, this clone is medium-sized. This likely came from a read error, as a far larger clone is one base away. CDR3: CACGTVGTYTDKLIF. Written as DNA, the CDR3 is TGTGCCTGTGGCACAGTGGGGACGTACACCGATAAACTCATCTTT. This sequence joins TRDV2 and TRDJ1; D might be TRDD3 (5 bases). The ends were cut back, 5 bases at V and 0 bases at J, with 15 bases in the middle. Germline V lookup: CDR1 GEAIGNYY, CDR2 EKD. The CDR3 runs 15 residues.

This clone was found a few times. Translating this DNA gives a protein that differs at residues 5 and 6 from the TCRdb one, which belongs to a much larger clone; a read error is likely, and the protein shown is this translation. CDR3 amino acids: CACDSVGDTRDRKDVYTDKLIF. CDR3 nucleotide sequence: TGTGCCTGTGACAGTGTGGGGGATACGCGGGACCGCAAGGACGTTTACACCGATAAACTCATCTTT. V gene TRDV2 combines with J gene TRDJ1; 11 bases map to TRDD3. Germline lookup yields CDR1 GEAIGNYY and CDR2 EKD. J gave up 0 bases and V 2 bases, and 22 bases lay outside the gene matches. This CDR3 comprises 22 residues.

For this clone: A single base is all that separates this from a far larger clone, so a read error is likely. Additional DNA sequences in this sample encode the identical CDR3. The chain uses TRDV2 and TRDJ1; 10 bases align to TRDD3. CDR3 length: 18 residues. With V trimmed by 2 bases and J by 1 base, 12 bases remained unmatched. Germline V CDR1 and CDR2: GEAIGNYY, EKD. CDR3 nucleotide sequence: TGTGCCTGTGACAGGATTTCGACTGGGGGATTTCGCACCGATAAACTCATCTTT. The encoded protein is CACDRISTGGFRTDKLIF.

A word on this clone: TCRdb assigns this DNA the protein of a much larger clone, which departs from its translation at residue 6; this likely reflects a read error, and the protein shown comes from translating the DNA. V gene TRDV2 combines with J gene TRDJ1; TRDD3 aligns across 7 bases. The V gene end was trimmed by 4 bases and the J gene end by 11 bases; junction bases not matched to a gene: 15. Germline CDR1 is GEAIGNYY and CDR2 is EKD. The CDR3 contains 14 residues. In nucleotides, the CDR3 is TGTGCCTGTGAAGGCCCACTGGGGTCCGAGCGGCTCATCTTT. Encoded protein: CACEGPLGSERLIF.

As concerns this clone: The protein TCRdb lists belongs to a much larger clone and differs from this DNA's translation at residue 4, which points to a read error; the protein shown is made from the DNA. The chain carries TRDV2 and TRDJ1; 8 nucleotides match TRDD3. CDR1 and CDR2 from the germline V gene are GEAIGNYY and EKD. The CDR3 spans 17 residues. The DNA for the CDR3 is TGTGCCTGTGGCACCCTTACTGGGGGTTCGTACACCGATAAACTCATCTTT. It specifies CACGTLTGGSYTDKLIF.

This clone was seen only a few times. The genes are TRDV2 and TRDJ1; 12 bases map to TRDD3. The CDR3 covers 15 residues. Per the germline V gene, CDR1 is GEAIGNYY and CDR2 is EKD. V dropped 6 bases and J dropped 2; count of bases not matched to a gene: 6. CDR3 coding DNA: TGTGCCTGTCTTCTACTGGGGGATACAACCGATAAACTCATCTTT. Its translation is CACLLLGDTTDKLIF.

This clone is labeled as large. The sample contains more than one DNA sequence encoding this CDR3. The genes are TRDV2 and TRDJ1; D remains ambiguous. The CDR3 runs 13 residues. In germline, CDR1 is GEAIGNYY, CDR2 EKD. V was trimmed by 3 bases and J by 3 bases, leaving 10 bases between them. CDR3 residues: CACDPLKADKLIF. The CDR3 DNA follows: TGTGCCTGTGACCCTTTAAAGGCCGATAAACTCATCTTT.

This clone is classed as medium-sized. Other DNA sequences from this sample encode an identical CDR3 as well. The gene calls are TRDV2 and TRDJ1, with 12 bases aligning to TRDD3. The CDR3 has 17 amino acids. The V and J ends lost 3 bases and 3 bases, in that order; junction bases with no gene match: 10. The V gene's germline CDR1 is GEAIGNYY and CDR2 EKD. This chain's CDR3 is CACDSLLGDTNPDKLIF. The DNA for the CDR3 is TGTGCCTGTGACTCTTTACTGGGGGATACAAACCCCGATAAACTCATCTTT.

V and J are TRDV2 and TRDJ1, with TRDD3 matching 12 bases. V lost 0 bases and J lost 4; bases outside the gene matches: 14. CDR3 length: 19 residues. CDR1 and CDR2 (germline): GEAIGNYY, EKD. The CDR3: CACDTVQLGDTTTGDKLIF. Written as DNA, the CDR3 is TGTGCCTGTGACACCGTGCAGCTGGGGGATACGACTACAGGCGATAAACTCATCTTT.

The chain couples TRDV2 to TRDJ1; TRDD3 matches at 9 bases. The germline gives CDR1 GEAIGNYY, CDR2 EKD. This CDR3 is 17 amino acids long. V shed 0 bases, J shed 4 bases, and the junction held 11 bases outside the gene matches. The CDR3 region has the DNA TGTGCCTGTGACACCCTTCTGCTGGGGGATGGCCGCGATAAACTCATCTTT. Its protein product is CACDTLLLGDGRDKLIF.

This clone showed up many times. It is likely a read error: a sequence one base away is far more abundant. The rearrangement links TRDV2 to TRDJ1, with 11 positions matching TRDD3. The CDR3 contains 15 residues. Looked up from germline, CDR1 is GEAIGNYY and CDR2 is EKD. Trimming cost V 9 bases and J 4 bases; bases outside gene matches: 12. The CDR3 region is CARLLLGDKGDKLIF. The CDR3 DNA reads TGTGCCCGTCTTCTACTGGGGGATAAGGGCGATAAACTCATCTTT.